This TCR beta chain came from a study of Ad26.COV2.S vaccination and SARS-CoV-2 variants. Points from the study as a whole: The study found higher spike-specific TCR breadth in vaccine than placebo recipients. Whether participants received vaccine or placebo, their non-spike TCR breadth was similar.

A word on this clone: The antigen is unknown.

The trim removed 4 bases at V and 3 bases at J, leaving 5 bases unmatched. Germline V gene data show CDR1 as LGHDT and CDR2 as YNNKEL (reference sequence). The CDR3 runs 15 residues. Treatment of the sample: some 20 received Ad26.COV2.S at low or high dose, single or two shots; 5 received placebo; per-sample allocation not given. Following the first vaccine or placebo injection, samples were taken on day 63. Sequenced by immunoSEQ multiplex PCR; TCRdb stores in-frame clones only, minus some. The sample contains some 320,000 clones, approximately 86% of which appear only once. The sequence was obtained from a person aged 18-60 years who received the Ad26.COV2.S COVID-19 vaccine or a placebo. Sample: peripheral blood, taken in a trial of Ad26.COV2.S vaccine versus placebo. The genes are TRBV3-1 (or the pseudogene TRBV3-2) and TRBJ1-3; 8 bases fit TRBD1. The CDR3 here is CASSPRQGFGNTIYF. CDR3 bases: TGTGCCAGCAGCCCACGACAGGGGTTTGGAAACACCATATATTTT.